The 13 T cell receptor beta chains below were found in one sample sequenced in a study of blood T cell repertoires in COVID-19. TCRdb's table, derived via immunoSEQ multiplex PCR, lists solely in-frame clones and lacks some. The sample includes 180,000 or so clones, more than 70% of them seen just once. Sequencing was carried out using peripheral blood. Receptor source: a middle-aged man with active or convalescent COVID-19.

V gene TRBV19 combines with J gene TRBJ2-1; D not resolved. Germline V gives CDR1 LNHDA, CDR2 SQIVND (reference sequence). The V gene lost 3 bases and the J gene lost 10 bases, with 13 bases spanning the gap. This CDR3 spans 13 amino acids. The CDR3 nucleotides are TGTGCCAGTAGTATCGAGTTCGGTAGCGAGCAGTTCTTC. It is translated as CASSIEFGSEQFF. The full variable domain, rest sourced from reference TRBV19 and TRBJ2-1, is DGGITQSPKYLFRKEGQNVTLSCEQNLNHDAMYWYRQDPGQGLRLIYYSQIVNDFQKGDIAEGYSVSREKKESFPLTVTSAQKNPTAFYLCASSIEFGSEQFFGPGTRLTVL.

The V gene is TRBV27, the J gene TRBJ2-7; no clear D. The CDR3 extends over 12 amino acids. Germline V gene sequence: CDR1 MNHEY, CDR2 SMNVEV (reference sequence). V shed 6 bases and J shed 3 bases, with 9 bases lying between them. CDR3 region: CASRGLGYEQYF. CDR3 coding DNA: TGTGCCAGCAGGGGCCTGGGCTACGAGCAGTACTTC.

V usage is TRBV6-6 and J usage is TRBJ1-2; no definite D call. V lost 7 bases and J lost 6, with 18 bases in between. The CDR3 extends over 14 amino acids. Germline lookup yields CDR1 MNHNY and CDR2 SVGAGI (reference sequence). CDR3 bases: TGTGCCAGCACCCCCAGCCGGGGAGAGAATGGCTACACCTTC. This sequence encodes CASTPSRGENGYTF.

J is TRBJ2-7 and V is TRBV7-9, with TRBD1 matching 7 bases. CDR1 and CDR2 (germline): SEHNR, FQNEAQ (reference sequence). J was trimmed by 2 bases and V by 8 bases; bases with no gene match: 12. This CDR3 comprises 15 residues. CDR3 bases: TGTGCCAGCTCTAGGCTCGGGGACAGTACCTACGAGCAGTACTTC. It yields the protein CASSRLGDSTYEQYF.

The CDR3 is CASGRVAGNTIYF. The DNA for the CDR3 is TGTGCCAGCGGCAGGGTAGCTGGAAACACCATATATTTT. The rearrangement links TRBV7-9 to TRBJ1-3; possibly TRBD1 for D (5 bases). CDR3 length: 13 residues. Trimming left V 8 bases short and J 2 bases short, with 10 bases between. The germline V gene encodes CDR1 SEHNR and CDR2 FQNEAQ (reference sequence).

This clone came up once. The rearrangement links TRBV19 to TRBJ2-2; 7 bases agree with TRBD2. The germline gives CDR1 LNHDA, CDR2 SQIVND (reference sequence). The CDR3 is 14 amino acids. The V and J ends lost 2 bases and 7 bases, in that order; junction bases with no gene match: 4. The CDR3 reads CASSILAGGGELFF. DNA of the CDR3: TGTGCCAGTAGTATATTAGCGGGTGGCGGGGAGCTGTTTTTT.

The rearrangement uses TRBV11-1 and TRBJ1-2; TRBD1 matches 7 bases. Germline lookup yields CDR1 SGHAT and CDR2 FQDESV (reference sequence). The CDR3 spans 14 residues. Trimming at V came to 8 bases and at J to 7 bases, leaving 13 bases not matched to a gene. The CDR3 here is CASAGDPGGTGYTF. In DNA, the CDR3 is TGTGCCAGCGCCGGCGATCCAGGGGGGACTGGCTACACCTTC.

The CDR3 region is CASSGNRKSSYNEQFF. In DNA, the CDR3 is TGTGCCAGCAGTGGTAACAGGAAAAGCTCCTACAATGAGCAGTTCTTC. This chain joins TRBV6-1 and TRBJ2-1, with D tentatively TRBD1 (5 bases). The CDR3 covers 16 residues. V was pared by 4 bases and J by 0 bases, with 13 bases between. The germline CDR1 and CDR2 sequences are MNHNS and SASEGT.

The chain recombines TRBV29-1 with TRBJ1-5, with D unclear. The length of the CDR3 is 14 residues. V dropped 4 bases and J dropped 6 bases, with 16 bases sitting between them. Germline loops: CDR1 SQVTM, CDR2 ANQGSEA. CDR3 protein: CSVAPGREGQPQHF. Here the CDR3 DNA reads TGCAGCGTTGCTCCTGGGAGGGAGGGTCAGCCCCAGCATTTT.

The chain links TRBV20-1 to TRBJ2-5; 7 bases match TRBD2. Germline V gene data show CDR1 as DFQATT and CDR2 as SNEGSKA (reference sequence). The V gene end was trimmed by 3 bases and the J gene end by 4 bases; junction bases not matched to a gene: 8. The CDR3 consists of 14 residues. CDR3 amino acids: CSASRGDLRETQYF. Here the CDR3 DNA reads TGCAGTGCTAGTCGGGGGGATCTTCGAGAGACCCAGTACTTC.

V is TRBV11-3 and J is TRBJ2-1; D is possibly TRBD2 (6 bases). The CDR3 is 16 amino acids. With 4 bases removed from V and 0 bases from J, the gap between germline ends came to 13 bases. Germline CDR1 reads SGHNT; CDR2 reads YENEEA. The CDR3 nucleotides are TGTGCCAGCAGCTCGGCGGGAAGAAGCTCCTACAATGAGCAGTTCTTC. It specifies CASSSAGRSSYNEQFF. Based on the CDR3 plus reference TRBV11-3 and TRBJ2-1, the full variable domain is EAGVVQSPRYKIIEKKQPVAFWCNPISGHNTLYWYLQNLGQGPELLIRYENEEAVDDSQLPKDRFSAERLKGVDSTLKIQPAELGDSAVYLCASSSAGRSSYNEQFFGPGTRLTVL.

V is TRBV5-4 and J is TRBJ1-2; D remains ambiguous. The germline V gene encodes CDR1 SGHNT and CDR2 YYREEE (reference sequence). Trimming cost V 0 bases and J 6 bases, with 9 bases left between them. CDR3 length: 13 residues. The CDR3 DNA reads TGTGCCAGCAGCTTGGCCGTGGAGGATGGCTACACCTTC. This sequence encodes CASSLAVEDGYTF. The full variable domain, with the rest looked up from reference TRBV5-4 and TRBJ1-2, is ETGVTQSPTHLIKTRGQQVTLRCSSQSGHNTVSWYQQALGQGPQFIFQYYREEENGRGNFPPRFSGLQFPNYSSELNVNALELDDSALYLCASSLAVEDGYTFGSGTRLTVV.

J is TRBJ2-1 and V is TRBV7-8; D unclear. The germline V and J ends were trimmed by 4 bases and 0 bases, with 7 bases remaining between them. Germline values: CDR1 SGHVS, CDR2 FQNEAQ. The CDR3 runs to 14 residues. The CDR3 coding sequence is TGTGCCAGCAGCTCCCGGAGCTCCTACAATGAGCAGTTCTTC. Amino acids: CASSSRSSYNEQFF.